These 29 T cell receptor beta chains were sequenced from one sample in a study of cytomegalovirus exposure and HLA in healthy donors. PCR involved 60 Vbeta and 13 Jbeta primers. This table comes from immunoSEQ multiplex PCR, and its TCRdb copy is limited to in-frame clones, with some not included. The data contain 120,000 to 150,000 clones, 82% of them singletons. Source material: PBMCs. The receptors originated from a male donor in good health and CMV-seronegative.

The chain carries TRBV27 and TRBJ1-1, with 7 bases that match TRBD1. Per the germline V gene, CDR1 is MNHEY and CDR2 is SMNVEV (reference sequence). The CDR3 is 15 residues long. V gave up 5 bases and J gave up 0 bases; unmatched junction bases: 6. The CDR3 loop reads CASSAYRGLNTEAFF. The CDR3, as DNA: TGTGCCAGCAGTGCGTACAGGGGTCTGAACACTGAAGCTTTCTTT.

This chain connects TRBV9 to TRBJ1-3; D might be TRBD1 (5 bases). Trimming took 0 bases from V and 6 from J, leaving 10 bases between them. The CDR3 runs 14 residues. Germline lookup yields CDR1 SGDLS and CDR2 YYNGEE. The CDR3 nucleotides are TGTGCCAGCAGCGTAGTCCCAGGGCCAAACACCATATATTTT. Amino acid sequence: CASSVVPGPNTIYF.

The genes are TRBV5-1 and TRBJ2-1, with D hard to call. The V gene lost 0 bases and the J gene lost 0 bases, with 7 bases spanning the gap. CDR1 is SGHRS and CDR2 is YFSETQ in the germline V gene. CDR3 length equals 15 residues. The CDR3 spells CASSLESPSYNEQFF. The DNA of the CDR3 is TGCGCCAGCAGCTTGGAAAGCCCCTCCTACAATGAGCAGTTCTTC.

The chain carries TRBV6-5 and TRBJ1-2; 9 bases fit TRBD1. Trimming removed 8 bases from V and 7 bases from J; junction bases left unmatched: 14. The CDR3 covers 15 residues. CDR1 is MNHEY, CDR2 SVGAGI, per germline. The chain's CDR3 is CASQRGTGGAAGYTF. Here the CDR3 DNA reads TGTGCCAGCCAGCGGGGAACAGGGGGCGCGGCTGGCTACACCTTC.

The V call is TRBV2, the J call TRBJ2-7; D call uncertain. The ends were cut back, 3 bases at V and 1 base at J, with 10 bases in the middle. The V gene's germline CDR1 is SNHLY and CDR2 FYNNEI. The CDR3 loop spans 14 amino acids. CDR3 in amino acids: CASSDSGNSYEQYF. As DNA, the CDR3 is TGTGCCAGCAGTGATTCCGGTAATTCCTACGAGCAGTACTTC.

This clone was seen just once. The genes are TRBV19 and TRBJ2-2, with D possibly matching TRBD1 (6 bases). Germline V gene data show CDR1 as LNHDA and CDR2 as SQIVND (reference sequence). Trimming shortened V by 1 base and J by 0 bases, and 15 bases separated the two germline ends. CDR3 length: 18 residues. This CDR3 reads CASSIGRPGHANTGELFF. For the CDR3, the DNA is TGTGCCAGTAGTATAGGGAGACCGGGACATGCGAACACCGGGGAGCTGTTTTTT. The complete variable domain, with remaining parts taken from reference TRBV19 and TRBJ2-2, reads DGGITQSPKYLFRKEGQNVTLSCEQNLNHDAMYWYRQDPGQGLRLIYYSQIVNDFQKGDIAEGYSVSREKKESFPLTVTSAQKNPTAFYLCASSIGRPGHANTGELFFGEGSRLTVL.

A few counts support this clone. The gene calls are TRBV19 and TRBJ2-2; 9 nucleotides align to TRBD1. The CDR3 totals 16 residues. With V trimmed by 3 bases and J by 3 bases, 5 bases remained unmatched. Germline CDR1 is LNHDA and CDR2 is SQIVND (reference sequence). The CDR3 coding sequence is TGTGCCAGTAGTATCCGGGACAGGGCGGACACCGGGGAGCTGTTTTTT. It encodes CASSIRDRADTGELFF.

The gene calls are TRBV29-1 and TRBJ2-7; 7 positions match TRBD1. This CDR3 region has 12 residues. Germline CDR1 SQVTM, CDR2 ANQGSEA. Trimming removed 6 bases from V and 2 bases from J; junction bases left unmatched: 4. CDR3 residues: CSVPRGPYEQYF. The CDR3 DNA follows: TGCAGCGTACCAAGGGGGCCCTACGAGCAGTACTTC.

The genes are TRBV5-5 and TRBJ1-4; D perhaps matches TRBD1 (6 bases). The CDR3 runs to 15 residues. V lost 0 bases and J 5 bases, leaving 11 bases between the germline ends. Germline V gene sequence: CDR1 SGHKS, CDR2 YYEKEE (reference sequence). CDR3 bases: TGTGCCAGCAGCTTGGTTCGTCAGGGGAATGAAAAACTGTTTTTT. Translation: CASSLVRQGNEKLFF.

The chain couples TRBV5-1 to TRBJ1-5; 7 bases agree with TRBD1. CDR1 is SGHRS, CDR2 YFSETQ, per germline. CDR3 size: 16 residues. V lost 0 bases, J lost 3 bases, and 6 bases stayed unmatched. DNA of the CDR3: TGCGCCAGCAGCTTGGAGGCAGGGGGTTACAATCAGCCCCAGCATTTT. Its protein product is CASSLEAGGYNQPQHF.

The sample holds one count of this clone. This chain connects TRBV27 to TRBJ2-7, with D perhaps matching TRBD1 (5 bases). V shed 5 bases and J shed 5 bases, with 16 bases lying between them. In germline, CDR1 is MNHEY, CDR2 SMNVEV (reference sequence). This CDR3 region has 14 residues. The CDR3 spells CASSTNQGEDEQYF. CDR3 bases: TGTGCCAGCAGTACAAACCAAGGGGAAGACGAGCAGTACTTC.

This chain uses TRBV7-9 with TRBJ2-3; 8 positions match TRBD2. Trimming removed 5 bases from V and 4 bases from J; junction bases left unmatched: 11. This CDR3 comprises 16 residues. From germline, CDR1 is SEHNR and CDR2 FQNEAQ (reference sequence). CDR3 DNA: TGTGCCAGCAGCAAGGGATTAGCGGGAAGTCCAGATACGCAGTATTTT. It specifies CASSKGLAGSPDTQYF.

This chain uses TRBV28 with TRBJ2-3, with 9 positions matching TRBD1. The CDR3 covers 15 residues. Germline values: CDR1 MDHEN, CDR2 SYDVKM. The V gene end was trimmed by 1 base and the J gene end by 8 bases; junction bases not matched to a gene: 7. CDR3 sequence reads: CASSLSGTGTGTQYF. The CDR3 DNA is TGTGCCAGCAGTTTATCGGGGACAGGGACTGGTACGCAGTATTTT. The full variable domain, its missing parts supplied by reference TRBV28 and TRBJ2-3, is DVKVTQSSRYLVKRTGEKVFLECVQDMDHENMFWYRQDPGLGLRLIYFSYDVKMKEKGDIPEGYSVSREKKERFSLILESASTNQTSMYLCASSLSGTGTGTQYFGPGTRLTVL.

J is TRBJ2-1 and V is TRBV9, with 7 bases aligning to TRBD2. The CDR3 covers 16 residues. Germline lookup yields CDR1 SGDLS and CDR2 YYNGEE. J lost 0 bases, V lost 3 bases, and 6 bases had no gene match. CDR3 region: CASSGGAGRSYNEQFF. Here the CDR3 DNA reads TGTGCCAGCAGCGGGGGAGCGGGACGCTCCTACAATGAGCAGTTCTTC.

This CDR3 is CASSQLKSTDTQYF. DNA of the CDR3: TGTGCCAGCAGCCAACTAAAGAGCACAGATACGCAGTATTTT. The chain is built from TRBV6-6 and TRBJ2-3; the D is unclear. Trimming removed 6 bases from V and 0 bases from J, with 10 bases in between. The CDR3 totals 14 residues. Germline CDR1 is MNHNY and CDR2 is SVGAGI (reference sequence).

The chain is built from TRBV7-6 and TRBJ2-7, with 13 bases aligning to TRBD2. This CDR3 spans 14 amino acids. The V and J ends lost 5 bases and 6 bases, in that order; junction bases with no gene match: 4. Germline CDR1 is SGHVS and CDR2 is FNYEAQ. CDR3 DNA sequence: TGTGCCAGCAGCCTGACTAGCGGGGGGATCGAGCAGTACTTC. Translation: CASSLTSGGIEQYF.

V usage is TRBV7-3 and J usage is TRBJ2-3, with 10 bases lining up with TRBD1. Germline trimming cut 3 bases from V and 6 bases from J; bases unmatched to any gene: 6. The CDR3 is 15 residues long. Germline CDR1 reads SGHTA; CDR2 reads FQGTGA. The CDR3 region is CASSLMTGGADTQYF. In DNA form, the CDR3 reads TGTGCCAGCAGCTTGATGACAGGGGGCGCGGATACGCAGTATTTT. Full variable domain (outside the CDR3, taken from reference TRBV7-3 and TRBJ2-3): GAGVSQTPSNKVTEKGKYVELRCDPISGHTALYWYRQSLGQGPEFLIYFQGTGAADDSGLPNDRFFAVRPEGSVSTLKIQRTERGDSAVYLCASSLMTGGADTQYFGPGTRLTVL.

The chain recombines TRBV11-2 with TRBJ1-5; 8 bases match TRBD1. Germline V CDR1 and CDR2: SGHAT, FQNNGV. This CDR3 region has 15 residues. V lost 2 bases and J lost 4; bases outside the gene matches: 4. As DNA, the CDR3 is TGTGCCAGCAGCTTATCGGGACAGGTGAATCAGCCCCAGCATTTT. This translates into CASSLSGQVNQPQHF.

The V and J genes are TRBV5-4 and TRBJ2-7; 7 bases are a match to TRBD1. V shed 4 bases and J 0 bases; nucleotides not matched to a gene: 7. The CDR3 spans 15 residues. Per germline, CDR1 SGHNT and CDR2 YYREEE (reference sequence). The CDR3 sequence: CASSRDSALSYEQYF. The CDR3 DNA sequence: TGTGCCAGCAGCCGGGACAGCGCTCTCTCCTACGAGCAGTACTTC. The full variable domain, with the rest looked up from reference TRBV5-4 and TRBJ2-7, is ETGVTQSPTHLIKTRGQQVTLRCSSQSGHNTVSWYQQALGQGPQFIFQYYREEENGRGNFPPRFSGLQFPNYSSELNVNALELDDSALYLCASSRDSALSYEQYFGPGTRLTVT.

This chain joins TRBV7-9 and TRBJ2-3; 8 bases align to TRBD1. Per germline, CDR1 SEHNR and CDR2 FQNEAQ (reference sequence). V trimming: 5 bases; J trimming: 5 bases; junction bases outside the gene matches: 3. CDR3 length: 13 residues. The CDR3 region has the DNA TGTGCCAGCAGCCGACAGGGGCAAGATACGCAGTATTTT. Residues: CASSRQGQDTQYF.

The V gene is TRBV6-6, the J gene TRBJ2-1; 9 nucleotides line up with TRBD2. The V segment lost 5 bases and the J segment 7 bases; nucleotides outside the gene matches: 9. Germline V gene data show CDR1 as MNHNY and CDR2 as SVGAGI (reference sequence). CDR3 length equals 15 residues. CDR3 amino acids: CASSPSGSGSNEQFF. In DNA form, the CDR3 reads TGTGCCAGCAGTCCCTCCGGTAGCGGGAGTAATGAGCAGTTCTTC.

This chain links TRBV6-1 with TRBJ2-2, with TRBD1 matching 7 bases. The CDR3 extends over 14 amino acids. Per the germline V gene, CDR1 is MNHNS and CDR2 is SASEGT. Germline trimming cut 4 bases from V and 5 bases from J; bases unmatched to any gene: 4. The CDR3 here is CASSGQGETGELFF. The CDR3 nucleotides are TGTGCCAGCAGTGGACAGGGTGAGACCGGGGAGCTGTTTTTT.

The chain carries TRBV6-6 and TRBJ2-1, with 8 bases that match TRBD2. This CDR3 spans 15 amino acids. V lost 2 bases, J lost 6 bases, and 6 bases stayed unmatched. Germline V gene data show CDR1 as MNHNY and CDR2 as SVGAGI (reference sequence). DNA of the CDR3: TGTGCCAGCAGTTACGTTCCGGGGGGGCCCAATGAGCAGTTCTTC. Its translation: CASSYVPGGPNEQFF.

V is TRBV4-2 and J is TRBJ2-7; TRBD1 is a possible D gene (5 bases). This CDR3 has 15 amino acids. Trimming took 0 bases from V and 1 from J, leaving 10 bases between them. Germline-derived CDR1 and CDR2 are LGHNA and YNFKEQ. As DNA, the CDR3 is TGTGCCAGCAGCCAAGATCAGGGCCGATCCTACGAGCAGTACTTC. It specifies CASSQDQGRSYEQYF.

The chain is built from TRBV18 and TRBJ2-7; 9 nucleotides line up with TRBD1. Germline CDR1 KGHSH, CDR2 LQKENI. Losses at the gene ends were 5 bases for V and 3 bases for J; bases not matched to a gene: 8. There are 15 residues in the CDR3. This CDR3 is CASSSDRDRVYEQYF. The DNA for the CDR3 is TGTGCCAGCTCATCTGACCGGGACAGGGTCTACGAGCAGTACTTC.

A single count supports this clone. This chain connects TRBV28 to TRBJ1-4; possibly TRBD1 for D (5 bases). Germline V lookup: CDR1 MDHEN, CDR2 SYDVKM. The CDR3 loop spans 15 amino acids. V was shortened by 3 bases and J by 1 base, with 9 bases between the two germline ends. The CDR3 bases are TGTGCCAGCAGTTTGGAGGGGAGAACTAATGAAAAACTGTTTTTT. It codes for CASSLEGRTNEKLFF. The whole variable domain, filled in from reference TRBV28 and TRBJ1-4, reads DVKVTQSSRYLVKRTGEKVFLECVQDMDHENMFWYRQDPGLGLRLIYFSYDVKMKEKGDIPEGYSVSREKKERFSLILESASTNQTSMYLCASSLEGRTNEKLFFGSGTQLSVL.

The V gene is TRBV7-9, the J gene TRBJ2-3; D may be TRBD2 (6 bases). V was pared by 5 bases and J by 6 bases, with 15 bases between. Germline values: CDR1 SEHNR, CDR2 FQNEAQ (reference sequence). CDR3 size: 14 residues. The CDR3 here is CASSSPSVADTQYF. The CDR3 DNA reads TGTGCCAGCAGCAGCCCTAGCGTTGCCGATACGCAGTATTTT.

This clone has more than one count but fewer than ten. The chain carries TRBV6-4 and TRBJ1-4; D may be TRBD1 (5 bases). V was cut by 6 bases and J by 3 bases, with 14 bases left in between. The CDR3 runs to 15 residues. CDR1 MRHNA and CDR2 SNTAGT come from the germline V gene. The CDR3 region has the DNA TGTGCCAGCAGCCCCACGGGGGGTGCTAATGAAAAACTGTTTTTT. Its protein is CASSPTGGANEKLFF.

This chain links TRBV27 with TRBJ1-5, with D possibly being TRBD1 (5 bases). V was clipped by 6 bases and J by 0 bases, with 9 bases between them. CDR1 MNHEY and CDR2 SMNVEV come from the germline V gene (reference sequence). The CDR3 spans 14 residues. CDR3 amino acids: CASRPGNSNQPQHF. In nucleotides, the CDR3 is TGTGCCAGCAGGCCAGGGAATAGCAATCAGCCCCAGCATTTT.